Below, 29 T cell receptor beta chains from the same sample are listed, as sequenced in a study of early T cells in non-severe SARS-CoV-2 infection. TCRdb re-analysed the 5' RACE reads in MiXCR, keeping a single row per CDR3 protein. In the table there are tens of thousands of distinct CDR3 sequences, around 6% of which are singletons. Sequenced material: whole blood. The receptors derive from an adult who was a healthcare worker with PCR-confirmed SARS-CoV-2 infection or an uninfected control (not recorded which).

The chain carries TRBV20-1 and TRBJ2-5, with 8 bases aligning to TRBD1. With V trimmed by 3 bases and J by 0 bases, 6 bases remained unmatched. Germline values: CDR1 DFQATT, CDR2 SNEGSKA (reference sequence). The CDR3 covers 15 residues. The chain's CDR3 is CSASSSTGDQETQYF. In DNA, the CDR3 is TGCAGTGCTAGCTCCTCGACAGGGGACCAAGAGACCCAGTACTTC.

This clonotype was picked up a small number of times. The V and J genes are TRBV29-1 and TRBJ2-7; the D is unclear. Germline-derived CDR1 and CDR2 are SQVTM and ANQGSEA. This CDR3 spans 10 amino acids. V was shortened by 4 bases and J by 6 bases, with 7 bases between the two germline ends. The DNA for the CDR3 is TGCAGCGTTGTTTCAAGCGAGCAGTACTTC. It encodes CSVVSSEQYF.

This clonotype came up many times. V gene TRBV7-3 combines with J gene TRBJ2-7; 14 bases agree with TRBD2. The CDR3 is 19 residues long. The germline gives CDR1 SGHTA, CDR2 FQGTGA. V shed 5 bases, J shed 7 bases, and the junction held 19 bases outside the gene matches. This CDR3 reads CASSPFPKMMGLAGVEQYF. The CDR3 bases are TGTGCCAGCAGCCCCTTCCCCAAAATGATGGGACTAGCGGGAGTAGAGCAGTACTTC.

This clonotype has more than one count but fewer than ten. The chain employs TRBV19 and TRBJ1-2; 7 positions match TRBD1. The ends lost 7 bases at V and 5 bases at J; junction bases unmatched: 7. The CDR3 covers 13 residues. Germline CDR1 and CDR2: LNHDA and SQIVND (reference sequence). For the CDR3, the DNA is TGTGCCAGTACCTGGGACAGTAAATATGGCTACACCTTC. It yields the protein CASTWDSKYGYTF.

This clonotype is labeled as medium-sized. The CDR3 nucleotides are TGTGCCAGCAGTTTAGAGTACACTGAAGCTTTCTTT. Translating gives CASSLEYTEAFF. This chain links TRBV12-3 or TRBV12-4 with TRBJ1-1, with no clear D. V was pared by 1 base and J by 3 bases, with 3 bases between. This CDR3 comprises 12 residues.

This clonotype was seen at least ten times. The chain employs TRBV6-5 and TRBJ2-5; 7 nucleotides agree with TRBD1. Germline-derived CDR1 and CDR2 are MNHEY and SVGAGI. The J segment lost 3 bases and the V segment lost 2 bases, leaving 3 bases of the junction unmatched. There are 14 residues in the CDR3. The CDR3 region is CASSYGTAKETQYF. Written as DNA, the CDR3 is TGTGCCAGCAGTTACGGGACAGCAAAAGAGACCCAGTACTTC.

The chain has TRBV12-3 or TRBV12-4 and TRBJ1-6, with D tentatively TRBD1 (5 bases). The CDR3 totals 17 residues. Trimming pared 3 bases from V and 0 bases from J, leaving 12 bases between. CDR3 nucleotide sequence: TGTGCCAGCAGTTTGGTCCAGGGTACCTCCTATAATTCACCCCTCCACTTT. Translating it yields CASSLVQGTSYNSPLHF.

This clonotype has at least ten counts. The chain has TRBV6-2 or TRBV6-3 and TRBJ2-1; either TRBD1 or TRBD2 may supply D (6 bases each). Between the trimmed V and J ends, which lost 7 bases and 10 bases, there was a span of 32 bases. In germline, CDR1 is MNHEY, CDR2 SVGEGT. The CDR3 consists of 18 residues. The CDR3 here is CASIPRGGRGNNPGEQFF. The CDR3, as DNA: TGTGCCAGCATCCCCCGTGGGGGGCGCGGGAATAATCCTGGAGAGCAGTTCTTC.

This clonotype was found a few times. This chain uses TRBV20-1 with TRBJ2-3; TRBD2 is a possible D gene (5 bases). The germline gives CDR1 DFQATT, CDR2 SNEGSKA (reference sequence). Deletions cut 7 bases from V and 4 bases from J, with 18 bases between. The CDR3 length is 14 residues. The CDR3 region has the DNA TGCAGTGTTGCCCGTATGGTAGCGCCAGATACGCAGTATTTT. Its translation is CSVARMVAPDTQYF.

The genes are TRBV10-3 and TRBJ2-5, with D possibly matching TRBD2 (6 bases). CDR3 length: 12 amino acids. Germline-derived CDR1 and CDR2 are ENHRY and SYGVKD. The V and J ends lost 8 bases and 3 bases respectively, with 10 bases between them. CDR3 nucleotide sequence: TGTGCCATCTCCGGCGGGGAAGAGACCCAGTACTTC. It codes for CAISGGEETQYF.

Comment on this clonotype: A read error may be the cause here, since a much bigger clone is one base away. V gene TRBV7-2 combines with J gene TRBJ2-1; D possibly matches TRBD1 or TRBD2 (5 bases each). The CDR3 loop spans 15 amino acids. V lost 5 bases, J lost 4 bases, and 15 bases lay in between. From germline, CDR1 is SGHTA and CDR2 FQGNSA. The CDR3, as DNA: TGTGCCAGCAGCCCATGGTGGGGGTCATACAATGAGCAGTTCTTC. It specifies CASSPWWGSYNEQFF.

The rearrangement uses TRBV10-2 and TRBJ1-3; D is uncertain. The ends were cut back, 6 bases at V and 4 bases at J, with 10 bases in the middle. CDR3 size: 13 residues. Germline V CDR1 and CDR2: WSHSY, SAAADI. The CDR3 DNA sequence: TGCGCCAGCAGACCCATGGGAGGAAACACCATATATTTT. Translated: CASRPMGGNTIYF.

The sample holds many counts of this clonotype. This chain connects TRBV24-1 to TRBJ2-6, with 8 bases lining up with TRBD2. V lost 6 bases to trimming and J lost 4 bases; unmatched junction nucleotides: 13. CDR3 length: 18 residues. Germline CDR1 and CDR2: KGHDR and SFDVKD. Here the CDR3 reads CATSPTSGSISGANVLTF. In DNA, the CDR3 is TGTGCCACCAGTCCCACTAGCGGCAGTATCTCCGGGGCCAACGTCCTGACTTTC.

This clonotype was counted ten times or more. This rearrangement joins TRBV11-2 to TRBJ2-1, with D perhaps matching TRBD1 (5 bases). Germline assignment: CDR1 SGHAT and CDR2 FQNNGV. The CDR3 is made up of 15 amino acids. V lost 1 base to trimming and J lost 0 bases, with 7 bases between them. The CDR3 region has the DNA TGTGCCAGCAGCTTAGGAAGGGGCTCCTACAATGAGCAGTTCTTC. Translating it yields CASSLGRGSYNEQFF.

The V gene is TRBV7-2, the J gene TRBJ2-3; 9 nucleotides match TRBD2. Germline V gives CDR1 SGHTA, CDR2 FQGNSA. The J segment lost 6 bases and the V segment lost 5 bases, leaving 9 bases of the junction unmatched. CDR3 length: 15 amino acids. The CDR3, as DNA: TGTGCCAGCAGCCCAATCGGGACTAGCTTGGATACGCAGTATTTT. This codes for CASSPIGTSLDTQYF.

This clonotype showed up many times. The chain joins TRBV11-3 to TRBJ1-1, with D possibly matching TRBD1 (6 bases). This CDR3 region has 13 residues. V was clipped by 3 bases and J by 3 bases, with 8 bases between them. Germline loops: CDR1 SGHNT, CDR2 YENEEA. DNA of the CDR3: TGTGCCAGCAGCTTCACAGGGTACACTGAAGCTTTCTTT. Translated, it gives CASSFTGYTEAFF.

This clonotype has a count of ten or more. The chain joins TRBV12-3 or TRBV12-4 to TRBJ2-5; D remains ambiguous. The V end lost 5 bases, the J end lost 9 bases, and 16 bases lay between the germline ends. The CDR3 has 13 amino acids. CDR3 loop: CASSVGRAGAQYF. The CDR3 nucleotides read TGTGCCAGCAGTGTCGGACGGGCTGGGGCCCAGTACTTC.

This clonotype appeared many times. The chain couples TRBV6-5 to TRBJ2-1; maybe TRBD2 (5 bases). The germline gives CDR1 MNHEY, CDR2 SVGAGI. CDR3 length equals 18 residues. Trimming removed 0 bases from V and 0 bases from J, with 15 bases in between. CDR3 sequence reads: CASSYSSERKSSYNEQFF. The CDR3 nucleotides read TGTGCCAGCAGTTACTCTTCGGAGCGGAAGAGCTCCTACAATGAGCAGTTCTTC.

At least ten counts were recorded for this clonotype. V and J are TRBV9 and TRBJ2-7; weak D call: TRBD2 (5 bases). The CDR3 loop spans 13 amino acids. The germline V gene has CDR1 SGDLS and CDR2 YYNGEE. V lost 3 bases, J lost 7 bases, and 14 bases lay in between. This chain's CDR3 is CASSAGIMEEQYF. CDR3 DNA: TGTGCCAGCAGCGCGGGGATTATGGAGGAGCAGTACTTC.

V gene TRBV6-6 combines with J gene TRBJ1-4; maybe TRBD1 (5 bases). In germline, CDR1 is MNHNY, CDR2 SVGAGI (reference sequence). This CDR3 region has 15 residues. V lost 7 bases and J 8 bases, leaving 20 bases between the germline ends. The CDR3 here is CASIQGQGGVEKLFF. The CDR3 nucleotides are TGTGCCAGCATCCAAGGTCAGGGAGGTGTGGAAAAACTGTTTTTT.

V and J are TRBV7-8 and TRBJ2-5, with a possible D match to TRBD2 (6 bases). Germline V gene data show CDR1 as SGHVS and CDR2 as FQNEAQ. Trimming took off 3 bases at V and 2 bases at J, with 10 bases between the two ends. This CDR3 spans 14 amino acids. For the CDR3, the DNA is TGTGCCAGCAGCTTGACGGGGGAGCAAGAGACCCAGTACTTC. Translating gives CASSLTGEQETQYF.

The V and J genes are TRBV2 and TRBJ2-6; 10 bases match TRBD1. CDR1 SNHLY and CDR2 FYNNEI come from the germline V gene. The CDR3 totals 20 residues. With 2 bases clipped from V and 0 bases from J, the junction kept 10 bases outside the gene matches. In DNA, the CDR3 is TGTGCCAGCAGTGAACTGCGACCGGGACAGGGGAACTCTGGGGCCAACGTCCTGACTTTC. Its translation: CASSELRPGQGNSGANVLTF.

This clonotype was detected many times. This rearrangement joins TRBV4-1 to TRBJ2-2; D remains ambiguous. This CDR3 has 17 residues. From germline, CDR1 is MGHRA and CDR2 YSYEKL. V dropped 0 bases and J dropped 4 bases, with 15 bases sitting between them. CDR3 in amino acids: CASSQDRSVSGTGELFF. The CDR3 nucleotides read TGCGCCAGCAGCCAAGATCGGAGCGTAAGTGGCACCGGGGAGCTGTTTTTT.

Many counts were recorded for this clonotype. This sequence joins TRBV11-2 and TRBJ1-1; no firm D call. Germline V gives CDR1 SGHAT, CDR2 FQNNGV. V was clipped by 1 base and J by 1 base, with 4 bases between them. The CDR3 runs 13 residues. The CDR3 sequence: CASSLVRNTEAFF. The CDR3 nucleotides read TGTGCCAGCAGCTTAGTGAGGAACACTGAAGCTTTCTTT.

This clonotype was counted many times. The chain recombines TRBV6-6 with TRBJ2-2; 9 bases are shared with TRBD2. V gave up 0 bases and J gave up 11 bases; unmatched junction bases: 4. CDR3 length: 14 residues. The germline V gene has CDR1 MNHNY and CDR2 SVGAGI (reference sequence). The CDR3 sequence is CASSYSRGGAELFF. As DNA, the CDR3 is TGTGCCAGCAGTTACTCCCGCGGGGGGGCCGAGCTGTTTTTT.

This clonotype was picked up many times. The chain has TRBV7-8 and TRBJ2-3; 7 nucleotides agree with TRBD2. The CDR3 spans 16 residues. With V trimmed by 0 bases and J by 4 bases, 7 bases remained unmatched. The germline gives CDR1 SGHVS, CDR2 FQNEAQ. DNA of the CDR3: TGTGCCAGCAGCTTAGCAGTCAGACGGGGGGCAGATACGCAGTATTTT. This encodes CASSLAVRRGADTQYF. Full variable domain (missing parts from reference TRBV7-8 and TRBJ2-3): GAGVSQSPRYKVAKRGQDVALRCDPISGHVSLFWYQQALGQGPEFLTYFQNEAQLDKSGLPSDRFFAERPEGSVSTLKIQRTQQEDSAVYLCASSLAVRRGADTQYFGPGTRLTVL.

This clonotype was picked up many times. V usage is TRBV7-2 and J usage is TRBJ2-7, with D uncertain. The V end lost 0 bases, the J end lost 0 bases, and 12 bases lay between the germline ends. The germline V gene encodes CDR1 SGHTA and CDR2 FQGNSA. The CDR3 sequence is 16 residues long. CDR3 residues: CASSLAGLRNSYEQYF. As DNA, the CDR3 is TGTGCCAGCAGCTTAGCGGGATTGCGGAACTCCTACGAGCAGTACTTC.

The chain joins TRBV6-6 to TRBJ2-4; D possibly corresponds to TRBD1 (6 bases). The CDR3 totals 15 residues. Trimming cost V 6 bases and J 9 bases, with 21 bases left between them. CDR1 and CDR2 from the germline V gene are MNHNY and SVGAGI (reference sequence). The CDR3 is CASSSPGPKGGIQYF. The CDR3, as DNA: TGTGCCAGCAGCAGCCCGGGCCCTAAAGGGGGCATTCAGTACTTC.

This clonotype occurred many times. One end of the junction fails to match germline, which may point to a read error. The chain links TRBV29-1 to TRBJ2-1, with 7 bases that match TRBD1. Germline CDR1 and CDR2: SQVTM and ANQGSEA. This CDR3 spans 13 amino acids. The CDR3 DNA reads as TGCAGCGTGGAAGGGGACAGCTACAATGAGCAGTTCTTC. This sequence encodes CSVEGDSYNEQFF.